This T cell receptor (beta chain) is from a study of regulatory T cells in long-lasting Graves disease. Turning to the study itself: A definition of persistent Graves' disease required over 5 years of antithyroid drugs plus positive TSH receptor antibodies.

Construction of TCR beta libraries relied on iRepertoire HTBI primers and on Arm-PCR targeting CDR3 regions. TCRdb reanalysed the multiplex PCR reads using MiXCR and keeps one entry per CDR3 protein. The profile shows roughly 400,000 distinct CDR3 sequences, 21% of them singletons. Overall study findings and caveats: Clonotypes that were public and shared totalled about 2,500 in persistent patients versus 800 to 1,000 in new patients. Results may be inaccurate due to the small sample size.

Notes on this clonotype: Antigen specificity is unknown.

Time point: persistent/refractory GD, antithyroid drugs over 5 years with positive TRAb. The TCR library was prepared using RNA isolated from PBMCs. The sequence was obtained from a female donor with Graves disease. The starting material was peripheral blood mononuclear cells (PBMCs), obtained when the disease was refractory, from a patient treated with antithyroid drugs.

The CDR3 bases are TGTGCCAGTAGTATAGGAGGGAACGAGCCCCAGCATTTT. Protein product: CASSIGGNEPQHF. This chain links TRBV19 with TRBJ1-5; no clear D. Germline V CDR1 and CDR2: LNHDA, SQIVND (reference sequence). This CDR3 region has 13 residues. V lost 1 base and J 8 bases, leaving 9 bases between the germline ends.